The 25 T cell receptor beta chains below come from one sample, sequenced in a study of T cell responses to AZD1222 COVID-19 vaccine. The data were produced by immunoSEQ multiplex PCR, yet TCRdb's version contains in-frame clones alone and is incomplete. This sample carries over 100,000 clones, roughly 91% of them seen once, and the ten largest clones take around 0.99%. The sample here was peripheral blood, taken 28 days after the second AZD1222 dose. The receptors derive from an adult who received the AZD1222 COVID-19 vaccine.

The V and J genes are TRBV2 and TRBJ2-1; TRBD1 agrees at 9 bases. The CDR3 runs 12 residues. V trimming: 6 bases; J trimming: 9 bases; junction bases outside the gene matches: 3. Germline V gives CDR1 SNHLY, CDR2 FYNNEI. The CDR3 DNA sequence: TGTGCCAGCAGGGGGACAGGGACTGAGCAGTTCTTC. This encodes CASRGTGTEQFF.

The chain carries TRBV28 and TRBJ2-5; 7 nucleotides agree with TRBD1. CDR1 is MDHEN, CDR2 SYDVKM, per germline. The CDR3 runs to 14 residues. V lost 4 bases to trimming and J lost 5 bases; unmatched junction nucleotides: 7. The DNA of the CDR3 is TGTGCCAGCAGTTCCCCACAGGGGACCGAGACCCAGTACTTC. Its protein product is CASSSPQGTETQYF.

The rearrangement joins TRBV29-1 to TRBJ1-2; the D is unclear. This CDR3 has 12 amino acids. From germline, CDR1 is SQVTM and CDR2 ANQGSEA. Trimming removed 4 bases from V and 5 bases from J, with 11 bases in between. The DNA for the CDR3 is TGCAGCGTTGGCGGCCGGGAGTATGGCTACACCTTC. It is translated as CSVGGREYGYTF. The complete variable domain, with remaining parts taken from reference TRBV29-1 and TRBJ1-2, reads SAVISQKPSRDICQRGTSLTIQCQVDSQVTMMFWYRQQPGQSLTLIATANQGSEATYESGFVIDKFPISRPNLTFSTLTVSNMSPEDSSIYLCSVGGREYGYTFGSGTRLTVV.

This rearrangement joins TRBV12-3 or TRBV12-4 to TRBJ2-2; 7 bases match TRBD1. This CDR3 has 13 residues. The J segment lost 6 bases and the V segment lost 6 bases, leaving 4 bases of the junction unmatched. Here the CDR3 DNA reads TGTGCCAGCAGCAAGACAGGGCCCGGGGAGCTGTTTTTT. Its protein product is CASSKTGPGELFF.

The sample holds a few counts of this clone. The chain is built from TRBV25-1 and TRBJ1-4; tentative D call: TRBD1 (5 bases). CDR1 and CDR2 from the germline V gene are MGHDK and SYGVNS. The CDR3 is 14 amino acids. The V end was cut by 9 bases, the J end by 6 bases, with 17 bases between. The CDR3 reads CARDRRGRDEKLFF. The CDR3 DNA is TGTGCCAGGGACCGACGGGGGAGGGATGAAAAACTGTTTTTT.

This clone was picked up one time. This CDR3 reads CASSGTGGYGYTF. The DNA for the CDR3 is TGTGCCAGCAGTGGTACAGGGGGCTATGGCTACACCTTC. The rearrangement uses TRBV2 and TRBJ1-2, with TRBD1 matching over 8 bases. V gave up 4 bases and J gave up 4 bases; unmatched junction bases: 2. CDR3 length: 13 residues. Germline CDR1 and CDR2: SNHLY and FYNNEI.

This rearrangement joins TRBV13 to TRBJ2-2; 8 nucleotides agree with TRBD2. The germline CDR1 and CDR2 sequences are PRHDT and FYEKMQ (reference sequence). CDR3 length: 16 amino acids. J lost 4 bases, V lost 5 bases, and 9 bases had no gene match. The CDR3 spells CASSPSGRATTGELFF. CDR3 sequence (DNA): TGTGCCAGCAGCCCTTCCGGGAGGGCCACCACCGGGGAGCTGTTTTTT.

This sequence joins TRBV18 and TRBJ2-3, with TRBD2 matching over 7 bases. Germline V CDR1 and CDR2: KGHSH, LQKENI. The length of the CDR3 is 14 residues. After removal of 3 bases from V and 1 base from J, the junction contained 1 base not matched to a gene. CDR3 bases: TGTGCCAGCTCACCGAGCGGGGGCACAGATACGCAGTATTTT. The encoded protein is CASSPSGGTDTQYF.

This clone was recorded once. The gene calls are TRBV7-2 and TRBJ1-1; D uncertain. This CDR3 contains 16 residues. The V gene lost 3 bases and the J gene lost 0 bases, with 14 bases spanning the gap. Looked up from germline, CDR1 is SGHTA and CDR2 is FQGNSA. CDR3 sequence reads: CASSFRSGPLNTEAFF. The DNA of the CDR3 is TGTGCCAGCAGCTTTCGATCCGGGCCTTTGAACACTGAAGCTTTCTTT.

CDR3 amino acids: CASSLSGTDNSPLHF. The DNA of the CDR3 is TGTGCCAGCAGCTTGTCCGGGACAGATAATTCACCCCTCCACTTT. The V call is TRBV5-4, the J call TRBJ1-6; TRBD1 agrees at 7 bases. CDR1 SGHNT and CDR2 YYREEE come from the germline V gene (reference sequence). CDR3 length: 15 amino acids. The V and J ends lost 1 base and 5 bases, in that order; junction bases with no gene match: 3.

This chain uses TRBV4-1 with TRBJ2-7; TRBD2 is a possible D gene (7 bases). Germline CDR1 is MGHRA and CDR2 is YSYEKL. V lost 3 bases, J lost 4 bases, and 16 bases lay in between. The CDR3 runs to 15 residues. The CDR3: CASSQPWRGGYEQYF. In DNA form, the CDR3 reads TGCGCCAGCAGCCAGCCATGGAGGGGGGGTTACGAGCAGTACTTC.

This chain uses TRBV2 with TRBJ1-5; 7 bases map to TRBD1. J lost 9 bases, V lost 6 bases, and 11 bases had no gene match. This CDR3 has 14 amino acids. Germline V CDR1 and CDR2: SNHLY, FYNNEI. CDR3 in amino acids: CASSDETGSRPQHF. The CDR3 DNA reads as TGTGCCAGCAGCGATGAGACAGGGTCCCGGCCCCAGCATTTT.

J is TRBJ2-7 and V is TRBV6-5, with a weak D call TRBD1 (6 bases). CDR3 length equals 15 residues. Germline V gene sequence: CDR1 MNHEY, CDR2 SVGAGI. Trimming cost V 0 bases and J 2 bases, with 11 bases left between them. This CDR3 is CASSYSGHLPYEQYF. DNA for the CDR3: TGTGCCAGCAGTTACTCGGGACACTTGCCCTACGAGCAGTACTTC.

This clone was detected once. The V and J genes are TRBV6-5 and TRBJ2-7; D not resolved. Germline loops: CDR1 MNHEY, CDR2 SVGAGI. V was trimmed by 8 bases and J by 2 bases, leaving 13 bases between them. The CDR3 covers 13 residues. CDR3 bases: TGTGCCAGCCTAATTCTGAGCCCCTACGAGCAGTACTTC. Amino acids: CASLILSPYEQYF.

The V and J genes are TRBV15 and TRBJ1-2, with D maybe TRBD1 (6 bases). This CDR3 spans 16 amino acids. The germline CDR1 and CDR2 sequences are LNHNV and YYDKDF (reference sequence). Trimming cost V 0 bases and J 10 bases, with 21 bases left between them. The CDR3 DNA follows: TGTGCCACCAGCAGAGATTTCACAGGGTTTAAGTTTGACTACACCTTC. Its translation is CATSRDFTGFKFDYTF.

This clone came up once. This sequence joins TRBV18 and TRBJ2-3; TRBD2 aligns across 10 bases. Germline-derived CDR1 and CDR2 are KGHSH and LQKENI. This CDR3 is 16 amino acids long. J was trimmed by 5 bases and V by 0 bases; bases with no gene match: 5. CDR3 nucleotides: TGTGCCAGCTCACCACCGGGGACTAGCGTTCAAGATACGCAGTATTTT. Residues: CASSPPGTSVQDTQYF.

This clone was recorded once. CDR3 sequence: CASSLATYSGELFF. The CDR3 nucleotides read TGTGCCAGCAGCTTGGCTACCTACAGCGGGGAGCTGTTTTTT. The rearrangement links TRBV5-5 to TRBJ2-2; D is uncertain. V was trimmed by 0 bases and J by 7 bases, leaving 10 bases between them. CDR1 is SGHKS, CDR2 YYEKEE, per germline (reference sequence). This CDR3 is 14 amino acids long.

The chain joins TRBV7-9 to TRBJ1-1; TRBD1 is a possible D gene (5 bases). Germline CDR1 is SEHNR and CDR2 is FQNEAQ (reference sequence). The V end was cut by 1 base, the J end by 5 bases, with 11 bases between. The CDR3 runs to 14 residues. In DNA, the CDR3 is TGTGCCAGCAGCTTAGTAGGGGTGGATACTGAAGCTTTCTTT. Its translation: CASSLVGVDTEAFF.

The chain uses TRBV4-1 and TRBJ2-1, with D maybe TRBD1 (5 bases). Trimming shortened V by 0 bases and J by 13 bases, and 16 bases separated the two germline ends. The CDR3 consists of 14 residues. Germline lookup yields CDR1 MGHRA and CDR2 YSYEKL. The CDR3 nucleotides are TGCGCCAGCAGCCAAGATTACGGCAGGGAACGACAGTTCTTC. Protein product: CASSQDYGRERQFF.

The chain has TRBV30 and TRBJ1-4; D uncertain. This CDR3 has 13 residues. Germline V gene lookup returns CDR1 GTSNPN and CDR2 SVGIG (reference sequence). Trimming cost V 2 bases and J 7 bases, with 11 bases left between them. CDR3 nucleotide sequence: TGTGCCTGGAGTATTGGACTGTTTGAAAAACTGTTTTTT. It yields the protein CAWSIGLFEKLFF.

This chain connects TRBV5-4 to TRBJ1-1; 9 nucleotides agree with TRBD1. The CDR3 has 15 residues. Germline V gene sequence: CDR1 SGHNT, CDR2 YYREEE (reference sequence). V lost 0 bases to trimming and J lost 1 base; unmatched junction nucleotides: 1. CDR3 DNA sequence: TGTGCCAGCAGCTTGGAGACAGGGGGGAACACTGAAGCTTTCTTT. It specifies CASSLETGGNTEAFF.

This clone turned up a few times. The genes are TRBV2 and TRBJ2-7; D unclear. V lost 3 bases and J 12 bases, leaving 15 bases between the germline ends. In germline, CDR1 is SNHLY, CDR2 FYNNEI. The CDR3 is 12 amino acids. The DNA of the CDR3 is TGTGCCAGCAGTGATGCTGACTCCCGGAGGTACTTC. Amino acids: CASSDADSRRYF.

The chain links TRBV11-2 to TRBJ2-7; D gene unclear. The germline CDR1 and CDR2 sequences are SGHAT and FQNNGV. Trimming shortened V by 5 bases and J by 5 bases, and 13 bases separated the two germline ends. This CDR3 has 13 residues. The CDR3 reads CASSPSPLHEQYF. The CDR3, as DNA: TGTGCCAGCAGCCCGTCACCCCTCCACGAGCAGTACTTC.

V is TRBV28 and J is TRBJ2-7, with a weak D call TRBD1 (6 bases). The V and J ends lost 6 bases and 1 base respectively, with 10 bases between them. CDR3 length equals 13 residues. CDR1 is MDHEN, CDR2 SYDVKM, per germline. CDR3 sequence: CASSTGWSYEQYF. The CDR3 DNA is TGTGCCAGCAGCACAGGGTGGTCCTACGAGCAGTACTTC.

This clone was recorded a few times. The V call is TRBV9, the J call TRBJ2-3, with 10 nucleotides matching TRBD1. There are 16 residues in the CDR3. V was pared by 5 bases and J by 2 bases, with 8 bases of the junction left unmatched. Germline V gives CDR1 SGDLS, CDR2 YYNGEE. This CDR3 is CASSTSGTGATDTQYF. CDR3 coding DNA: TGTGCCAGCAGTACTTCCGGGACAGGGGCCACAGATACGCAGTATTTT.